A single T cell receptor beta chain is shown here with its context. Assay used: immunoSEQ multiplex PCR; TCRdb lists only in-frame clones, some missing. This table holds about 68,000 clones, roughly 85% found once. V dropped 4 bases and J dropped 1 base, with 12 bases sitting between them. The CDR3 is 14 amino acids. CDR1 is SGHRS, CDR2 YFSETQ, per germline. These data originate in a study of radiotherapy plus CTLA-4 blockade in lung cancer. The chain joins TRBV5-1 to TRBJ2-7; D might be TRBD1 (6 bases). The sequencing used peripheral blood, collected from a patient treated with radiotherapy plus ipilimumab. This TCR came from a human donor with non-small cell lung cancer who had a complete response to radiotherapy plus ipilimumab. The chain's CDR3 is CASSPDSTSYEQYF. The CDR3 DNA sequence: TGCGCCAGCAGCCCGGACAGTACGTCCTACGAGCAGTACTTC.